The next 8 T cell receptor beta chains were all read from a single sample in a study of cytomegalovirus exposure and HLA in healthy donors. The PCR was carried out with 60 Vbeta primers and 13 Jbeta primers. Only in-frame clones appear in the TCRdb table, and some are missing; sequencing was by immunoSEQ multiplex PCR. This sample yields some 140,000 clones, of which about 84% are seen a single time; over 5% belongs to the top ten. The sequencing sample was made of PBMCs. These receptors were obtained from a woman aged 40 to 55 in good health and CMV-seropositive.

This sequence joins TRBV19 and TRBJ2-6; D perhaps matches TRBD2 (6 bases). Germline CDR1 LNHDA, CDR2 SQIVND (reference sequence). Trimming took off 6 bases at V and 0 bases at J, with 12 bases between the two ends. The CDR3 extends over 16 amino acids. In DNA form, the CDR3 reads TGTGCCAGTAGAGCCCGCGGGGTCTCTGGGGCCAACGTCCTGACTTTC. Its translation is CASRARGVSGANVLTF.

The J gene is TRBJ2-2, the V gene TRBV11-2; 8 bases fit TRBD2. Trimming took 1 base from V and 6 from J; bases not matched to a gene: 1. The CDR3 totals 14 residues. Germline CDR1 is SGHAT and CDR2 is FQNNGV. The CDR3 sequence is CASSLAGGPGELFF. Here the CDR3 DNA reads TGTGCCAGCAGCTTAGCGGGAGGGCCCGGGGAGCTGTTTTTT.

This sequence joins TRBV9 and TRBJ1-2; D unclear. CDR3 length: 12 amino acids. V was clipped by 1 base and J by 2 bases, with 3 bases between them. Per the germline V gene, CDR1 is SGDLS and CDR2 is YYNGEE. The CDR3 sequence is CASSVSNYGYTF. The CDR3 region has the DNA TGTGCCAGCAGCGTATCAAACTATGGCTACACCTTC.

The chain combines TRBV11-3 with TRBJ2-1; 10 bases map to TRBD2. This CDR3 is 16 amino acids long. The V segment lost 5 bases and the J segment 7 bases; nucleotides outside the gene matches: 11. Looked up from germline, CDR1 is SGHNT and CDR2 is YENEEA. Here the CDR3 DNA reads TGTGCCAGCAGCACTTATCTAGCGGGAGATGGTAATGAGCAGTTCTTC. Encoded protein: CASSTYLAGDGNEQFF.

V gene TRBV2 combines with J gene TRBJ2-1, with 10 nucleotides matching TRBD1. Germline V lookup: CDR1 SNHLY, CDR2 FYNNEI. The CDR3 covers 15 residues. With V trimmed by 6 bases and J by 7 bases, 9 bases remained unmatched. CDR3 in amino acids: CASSVGQGLGNEQFF. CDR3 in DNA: TGTGCCAGCAGCGTGGGACAGGGGCTAGGGAATGAGCAGTTCTTC.

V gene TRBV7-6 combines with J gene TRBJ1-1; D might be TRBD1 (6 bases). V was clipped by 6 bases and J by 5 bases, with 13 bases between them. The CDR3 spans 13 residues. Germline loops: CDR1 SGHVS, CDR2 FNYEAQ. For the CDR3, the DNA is TGTGCCAGCAGTCTACAACAGGGAACTGAAGCTTTCTTT. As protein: CASSLQQGTEAFF.

As DNA, the CDR3 is TGTGCCAGCAGCCTCCAGGGGGCAATGTACGAGCAGTACTTC. It translates to CASSLQGAMYEQYF. The chain employs TRBV6-4 and TRBJ2-7; 8 bases match TRBD1. CDR1 is MRHNA, CDR2 SNTAGT, per germline. The CDR3 has 14 residues. The trim removed 6 bases at V and 4 bases at J, leaving 8 bases unmatched.

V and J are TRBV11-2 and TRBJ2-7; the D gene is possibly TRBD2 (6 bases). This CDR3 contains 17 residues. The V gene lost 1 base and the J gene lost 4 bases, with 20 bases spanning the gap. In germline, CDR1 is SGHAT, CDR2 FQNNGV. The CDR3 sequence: CASSLGSAGMVVYEQYF. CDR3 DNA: TGTGCCAGCAGCTTAGGGTCGGCGGGAATGGTTGTTTACGAGCAGTACTTC.